This passage covers 29 T cell receptor beta chains from one sample sequenced in a study of blood T cell repertoires in COVID-19. Clones were read by immunoSEQ multiplex PCR, and TCRdb kept only the in-frame ones, dropping some. Counted here are fewer than 200,000 clones, approximately 90% occurring once; the ten biggest clones make up roughly 2%. Sequenced: peripheral blood. The receptor source for this set is a man between 45 and 60 years old who had recovered from COVID-19.

This chain connects TRBV4-1 to TRBJ1-5; D is unclear. Trimming shortened V by 8 bases and J by 0 bases, and 11 bases separated the two germline ends. CDR3 length: 14 amino acids. Germline-derived CDR1 and CDR2 are MGHRA and YSYEKL. CDR3 bases: TGCGCCAGCGCGGCGGATTATAGCAATCAGCCCCAGCATTTT. Translating gives CASAADYSNQPQHF.

The chain couples TRBV4-2 to TRBJ2-3; 7 bases fit TRBD1. Germline V gene sequence: CDR1 LGHNA, CDR2 YNFKEQ. Germline trimming cut 2 bases from V and 2 bases from J; bases unmatched to any gene: 4. The CDR3 consists of 15 residues. This chain's CDR3 is CASSQPTGVTDTQYF. The CDR3 DNA sequence: TGTGCCAGCAGCCAACCTACAGGGGTCACAGATACGCAGTATTTT.

The CDR3: CASSFSRRVNTEAFF. The CDR3 DNA reads as TGTGCCAGCAGCTTTAGCAGGAGGGTGAACACTGAAGCTTTCTTT. J is TRBJ1-1 and V is TRBV7-2, with no clear D. V was cut by 3 bases and J by 0 bases, with 11 bases left in between. CDR3 length equals 15 residues. CDR1 is SGHTA and CDR2 is FQGNSA in the germline V gene.

This clone was seen only once. CDR3 residues: CASDPGTGNTQPQHF. CDR3 coding DNA: TGTGCTAGTGACCCCGGGACAGGGAATACTCAGCCCCAGCATTTT. The chain recombines TRBV12-5 with TRBJ1-5; 9 bases line up with TRBD1. The length of the CDR3 is 15 residues. The germline V gene encodes CDR1 LGHNT and CDR2 FRNRAP. The junction had 10 bases not matched to a gene; V was cut back by 7 bases and J by 6 bases.

The rearrangement links TRBV27 to TRBJ2-7; possibly TRBD2 for D (5 bases). Germline V gives CDR1 MNHEY, CDR2 SMNVEV (reference sequence). The V and J ends lost 0 bases and 3 bases respectively, with 9 bases between them. The CDR3 is 14 residues long. CDR3: CASSLSSRGYEQYF. The DNA for the CDR3 is TGTGCCAGCAGTTTATCGAGCCGGGGCTACGAGCAGTACTTC.

This clone occurred a few times. The V and J genes are TRBV28 and TRBJ2-1; D uncertain. Germline loops: CDR1 MDHEN, CDR2 SYDVKM. The CDR3 runs 14 residues. V shed 6 bases and J shed 8 bases, with 17 bases lying between them. As DNA, the CDR3 is TGTGCCAGCAGGCGTTCTACCCTTGTGGATGAGCAGTTCTTC. The encoded protein is CASRRSTLVDEQFF.

The rearrangement links TRBV7-2 to TRBJ2-3; 7 bases agree with TRBD2. V was pared by 6 bases and J by 5 bases, with 11 bases of the junction left unmatched. Germline CDR1 and CDR2: SGHTA and FQGNSA. The length of the CDR3 is 15 residues. Written as DNA, the CDR3 is TGTGCCAGCAGATCCGGGGAGGGGTCGGGAGATACGCAGTATTTT. It yields the protein CASRSGEGSGDTQYF.

The chain has TRBV5-1 and TRBJ2-2; 7 bases agree with TRBD1. This CDR3 comprises 15 residues. CDR1 and CDR2 from the germline V gene are SGHRS and YFSETQ. Trimming cost V 2 bases and J 3 bases; bases outside gene matches: 4. The CDR3 sequence: CASSFGQVDTGELFF. CDR3 sequence (DNA): TGCGCCAGCAGCTTCGGACAGGTGGACACCGGGGAGCTGTTTTTT.

The V and J genes are TRBV3-1 (or the pseudogene TRBV3-2) and TRBJ2-7; D possibly corresponds to TRBD2 (6 bases). Trimming took off 8 bases at V and 3 bases at J, with 11 bases between the two ends. The CDR3 totals 12 residues. The germline V gene has CDR1 LGHDT and CDR2 YNNKEL (reference sequence). The CDR3 region has the DNA TGTGCCAGCGGGCAGGAGGGCTACGAGCAGTACTTC. It encodes CASGQEGYEQYF.

V and J are TRBV7-7 and TRBJ1-1; D is possibly TRBD1 (6 bases). CDR3 length: 13 amino acids. In germline, CDR1 is SSHAT, CDR2 FNYEAQ (reference sequence). Trimming shortened V by 6 bases and J by 3 bases, and 11 bases separated the two germline ends. In DNA, the CDR3 is TGTGCCAGCAGTCTCAAGGGGGACACTGAAGCTTTCTTT. Translated: CASSLKGDTEAFF.

This clone was counted between two and nine times. This chain uses TRBV19 with TRBJ1-5; TRBD1 is a possible D gene (6 bases). V was pared by 1 base and J by 3 bases, with 10 bases between. Germline lookup yields CDR1 LNHDA and CDR2 SQIVND (reference sequence). The CDR3 is 15 amino acids. The CDR3 DNA follows: TGTGCCAGTAGTATAGCTGGACAGCTCAATCAGCCCCAGCATTTT. This encodes CASSIAGQLNQPQHF.

V and J are TRBV7-8 and TRBJ2-7, with D tentatively TRBD2 (5 bases). V was shortened by 5 bases and J by 3 bases, with 17 bases between the two germline ends. This CDR3 spans 15 amino acids. The germline CDR1 and CDR2 sequences are SGHVS and FQNEAQ. As DNA, the CDR3 is TGTGCCAGCAGCCCGGTACGAGGGAGTCGCTACGAGCAGTACTTC. Translating gives CASSPVRGSRYEQYF.

The J gene is TRBJ1-1, the V gene TRBV30; D is ambiguous. V was trimmed by 0 bases and J by 6 bases, leaving 5 bases between them. Germline V gene data show CDR1 as GTSNPN and CDR2 as SVGIG (reference sequence). The length of the CDR3 is 11 residues. CDR3 DNA sequence: TGTGCCTGGAGTGTACGAGCTGAAGCTTTCTTT. Amino acid sequence: CAWSVRAEAFF.

The chain carries TRBV6-2 or TRBV6-3 and TRBJ1-2; 7 nucleotides line up with TRBD1. The CDR3 consists of 14 residues. V dropped 5 bases and J dropped 1; count of bases not matched to a gene: 4. Germline V lookup: CDR1 MNHEY, CDR2 SVGEGT. As DNA, the CDR3 is TGTGCCAGCAGTCCGACAGGGAGTAACTATGGCTACACCTTC. The encoded protein is CASSPTGSNYGYTF.

The CDR3 sequence is CASSYPTGWGNTEAFF. Here the CDR3 DNA reads TGTGCCAGCAGTTACCCGACAGGGTGGGGGAACACTGAAGCTTTCTTT. The chain couples TRBV6-6 to TRBJ1-1; 7 nucleotides agree with TRBD1. J was trimmed by 1 base and V by 2 bases; bases with no gene match: 7. The CDR3 has 16 amino acids. Germline V gene sequence: CDR1 MNHNY, CDR2 SVGAGI (reference sequence).

This clone was observed a handful of times. The rearrangement links TRBV19 to TRBJ1-1; possible D gene TRBD1, 6 bases. The V and J ends lost 7 bases and 0 bases respectively, with 12 bases between them. The CDR3 runs to 14 residues. Germline V gives CDR1 LNHDA, CDR2 SQIVND (reference sequence). The CDR3 DNA reads as TGTGCCAGTAACATGGACAGCATGAACACTGAAGCTTTCTTT. Translation gives CASNMDSMNTEAFF.

This rearrangement joins TRBV9 to TRBJ2-3; 8 bases are shared with TRBD1. Losses at the gene ends were 4 bases for V and 1 base for J; bases not matched to a gene: 8. Germline V gene lookup returns CDR1 SGDLS and CDR2 YYNGEE. This CDR3 spans 16 amino acids. CDR3 DNA sequence: TGTGCCAGCAGCCCTCCAGGACAGGGAGGCACAGATACGCAGTATTTT. Translated: CASSPPGQGGTDTQYF.

The chain links TRBV27 to TRBJ2-2; D may be TRBD2 (6 bases). V was shortened by 4 bases and J by 5 bases, with 11 bases between the two germline ends. This CDR3 has 14 residues. Germline CDR1 reads MNHEY; CDR2 reads SMNVEV (reference sequence). DNA of the CDR3: TGTGCCAGCAGTTGGTTTGGGGGGACCGGGGAGCTGTTTTTT. Translating it yields CASSWFGGTGELFF.

This clone was counted a few times. J is TRBJ2-2 and V is TRBV6-4; TRBD2 aligns across 8 bases. The CDR3 has 16 residues. Germline CDR1 and CDR2: MRHNA and SNTAGT. The V and J ends lost 0 bases and 4 bases, in that order; junction bases with no gene match: 4. Here the CDR3 DNA reads TGTGCCAGCAGTGACTCGACCAGCGGGGGCACCGGGGAGCTGTTTTTT. It is translated as CASSDSTSGGTGELFF.

The DNA for the CDR3 is TGTGCCAGCAGCCGCGTCTATGGGGGGGTTGGGGACGAGCAGTACTTC. It translates to CASSRVYGGVGDEQYF. The V call is TRBV7-2, the J call TRBJ2-7; 7 bases are shared with TRBD2. With V trimmed by 5 bases and J by 5 bases, 15 bases remained unmatched. The germline CDR1 and CDR2 sequences are SGHTA and FQGNSA. There are 16 residues in the CDR3.

V usage is TRBV6-5 and J usage is TRBJ2-7, with 8 nucleotides matching TRBD1. Per germline, CDR1 MNHEY and CDR2 SVGAGI. The V segment lost 2 bases and the J segment 4 bases; nucleotides outside the gene matches: 4. The CDR3 covers 14 residues. The chain's CDR3 is CASSYARGRYEQYF. The CDR3 DNA reads as TGTGCCAGCAGTTACGCCAGGGGGCGTTACGAGCAGTACTTC.

J is TRBJ1-6 and V is TRBV27; 11 bases fit TRBD1. This CDR3 is built from 14 residues. Germline loops: CDR1 MNHEY, CDR2 SMNVEV (reference sequence). J was trimmed by 10 bases and V by 2 bases; bases with no gene match: 1. The CDR3 here is CASSLGTGGSPLHF. For the CDR3, the DNA is TGTGCCAGCAGTTTAGGGACAGGGGGGTCACCCCTCCACTTT.

V gene TRBV7-6 combines with J gene TRBJ2-4, with unresolved D. Trimming took off 3 bases at V and 2 bases at J, with 11 bases between the two ends. This CDR3 contains 15 residues. CDR1 is SGHVS, CDR2 FNYEAQ, per germline. The CDR3 loop reads CASSLGSLTKNIQYF. CDR3 bases: TGTGCCAGCAGCTTGGGCAGCCTTACCAAAAACATTCAGTACTTC.

This clone was observed a single time. The chain recombines TRBV4-3 with TRBJ1-1; the match to TRBD1 covers 9 bases. The trim removed 0 bases at V and 6 bases at J, leaving 5 bases unmatched. CDR1 is LGHNA, CDR2 YSLEER, per germline. This CDR3 is built from 15 residues. In DNA form, the CDR3 reads TGCGCCAGCAGCCAAGAGGACAGGGGAAGGGCTGAAGCTTTCTTT. This codes for CASSQEDRGRAEAFF.

V and J are TRBV5-5 and TRBJ2-6; D perhaps matches TRBD2 (6 bases). The length of the CDR3 is 18 residues. Between the trimmed V and J ends, which lost 0 bases and 4 bases, there was a span of 17 bases. Per germline, CDR1 SGHKS and CDR2 YYEKEE (reference sequence). The CDR3 coding sequence is TGTGCCAGCAGCTTGGGGTTTTTTGGAGGGTCCGGGGCCAACGTCCTGACTTTC. It yields the protein CASSLGFFGGSGANVLTF.

This clone was observed once. CDR3 sequence (DNA): TGTGCCAGCAGCTTGGGGGGTAAGGGCACTGAAGCTTTCTTT. Residues: CASSLGGKGTEAFF. This sequence joins TRBV7-9 and TRBJ1-1, with D possibly TRBD1 on 5 matching bases. Germline V gene data show CDR1 as SEHNR and CDR2 as FQNEAQ (reference sequence). This CDR3 has 14 amino acids. Trimming pared 3 bases from V and 4 bases from J, leaving 12 bases between.

V gene TRBV2 combines with J gene TRBJ2-7, with a tentative D call TRBD2 (5 bases). The germline CDR1 and CDR2 sequences are SNHLY and FYNNEI. This CDR3 has 12 residues. Trimming took off 3 bases at V and 3 bases at J, with 6 bases between the two ends. CDR3 protein: CASSDEGYEQYF. The CDR3 DNA is TGTGCCAGCAGTGACGAGGGCTACGAGCAGTACTTC.

J is TRBJ2-5 and V is TRBV28; tentative D call: TRBD1 (6 bases). CDR3 size: 15 residues. Deletions cut 5 bases from V and 4 bases from J, with 17 bases between. Germline CDR1 and CDR2: MDHEN and SYDVKM. The CDR3 here is CASSHRQAGGETQYF. The CDR3 DNA is TGTGCCAGCAGTCATAGACAGGCGGGCGGAGAGACCCAGTACTTC.

This chain connects TRBV7-9 to TRBJ2-6, with a possible D match to TRBD2 (5 bases). The germline gives CDR1 SEHNR, CDR2 FQNEAQ (reference sequence). The CDR3 length is 16 residues. Trimming removed 0 bases from V and 0 bases from J, with 6 bases in between. CDR3 sequence (DNA): TGTGCCAGCAGCTTAGCGGGGAGCTCTGGGGCCAACGTCCTGACTTTC. This codes for CASSLAGSSGANVLTF.